This T cell receptor (beta chain) stems from a study of sequential checkpoint blockade in melanoma. Treatment denoted: randomized to nivolumab then ipilimumab (arm A) or the reverse (arm B). Sorted cells were live CD3+CD8+, lacking CD19 and CD56, from PBMCs. The data were produced by immunoSEQ multiplex PCR, yet TCRdb's version contains in-frame clones alone and is incomplete. The repertoire holds more than 20,000 clones, with around 80% as singletons. The CDR3 runs 11 residues. Trimming removed 6 bases at V and 7 bases at J, with 9 bases between. The V gene's germline CDR1 is MNHNY and CDR2 SVGAGI (reference sequence).

The specimen comprised CD8+ T cells sorted from blood (inferred from file names), sampled from a patient given nivolumab and ipilimumab in sequence. The chain is built from TRBV6-6 and TRBJ1-1; D gene uncertain. The receptor's source is a human donor with melanoma. Here the CDR3 DNA reads TGTGCCAGCAGGAGTGAGCATGAAGCTTTCTTT. Translating it yields CASRSEHEAFF.